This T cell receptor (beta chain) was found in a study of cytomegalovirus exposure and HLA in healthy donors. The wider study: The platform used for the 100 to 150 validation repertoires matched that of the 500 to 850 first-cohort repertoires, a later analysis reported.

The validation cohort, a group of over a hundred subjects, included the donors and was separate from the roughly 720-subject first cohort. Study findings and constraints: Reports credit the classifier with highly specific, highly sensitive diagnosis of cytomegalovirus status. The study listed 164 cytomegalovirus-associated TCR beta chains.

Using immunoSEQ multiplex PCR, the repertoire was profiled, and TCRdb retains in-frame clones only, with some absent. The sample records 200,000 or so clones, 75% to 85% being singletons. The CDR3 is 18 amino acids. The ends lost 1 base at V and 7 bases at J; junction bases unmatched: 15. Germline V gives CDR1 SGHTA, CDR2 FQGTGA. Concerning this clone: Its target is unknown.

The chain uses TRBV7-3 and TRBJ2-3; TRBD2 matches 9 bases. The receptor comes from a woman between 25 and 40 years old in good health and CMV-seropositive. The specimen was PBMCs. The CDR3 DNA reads TGTGCCAGCAGCTTAAATTGGGATGGCGGGAGGGCCAGGAATACGCAGTATTTT. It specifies CASSLNWDGGRARNTQYF.